This T cell receptor (beta chain) comes out of a study of PD-1 blockade in classical Hodgkin lymphoma. Findings of the study overall: Diminished baseline TCR diversity has been reported in newly diagnosed patients relative to healthy donors. Causes of the repertoire differences remain undefined, possibly disease activity or prior therapy.

The time point: cycle 4 day 1 (C4D1), after less than 7 weeks of nivolumab. Every patient had relapsed following autologous stem cell transplantation, and cohorts differed in brentuximab vedotin exposure. The method was immunoSEQ multiplex PCR; TCRdb's version includes in-frame clones alone and lacks a portion of them. This table holds 13,000 or so clones, approximately 78% found once. This clone has only a few counts. Its antigen is unidentified. The TCR was taken from a human donor with classical Hodgkin lymphoma. The sample in question was peripheral blood mononuclear cells (PBMCs), obtained before the fourth cycle of nivolumab.

The CDR3 sequence: CASSYSFKNTEAFF. CDR3 DNA sequence: TGTGCCAGCAGTTACTCTTTTAAGAACACTGAAGCTTTCTTT. The genes are TRBV6-5 and TRBJ1-1; no firm D call. The CDR3 is made up of 14 amino acids. V lost 0 bases to trimming and J lost 1 base, with 6 bases between them. Germline V gives CDR1 MNHEY, CDR2 SVGAGI.